Detailed here is one T cell receptor (beta chain). Its antigen is still unknown. One base away there is no much larger clone; base qualities are not given. Between the V and J ends, shortened by 3 bases and 0 bases respectively, the junction contains 18 bases. From cysteine to phenylalanine, the CDR3 is 18 amino acids long. Only the CDR3 region is kept as DNA, spanning 54 bases read in frame from base 1. As encoded in the germline V gene, CDR1 is MNHNS while CDR2 is SASEGT. These data originate in a study of cytomegalovirus exposure and HLA in healthy donors (dated by TCRdb to about 2017). Regarding the research as a whole: According to an earlier analysis of several hundred of the donors, 150 million to 200 million T cells yielded roughly 100 million unique TCR beta sequences and approximately 300 Gb of sequence data. Around 320 gigabases of sequencing data and roughly 90 million unique TCR sequences were included in an early release covering roughly 600 HLA-typed donors. Of the approximately 400 genotyped donors, 65% to 90% fell in the genetic ancestry cluster associated with self-reported Caucasian donors. The study was designed to test whether signatures of past pathogen exposure could be identified by cataloging public T cell receptors. The study used immunosequencing to profile the T cell repertoires of 670 or so subjects and linked those repertoires to cytomegalovirus serostatus. Besides the first cohort of roughly 700 subjects, a separate validation cohort made up of 120 different subjects was used. To predict cytomegalovirus infection status, the study combined high-throughput TCR immunosequencing, statistical association of individual TCRs with disease status, and machine learning. In a later analysis, previously published TCR beta repertoires from 500 to 750 donors were re-analyzed and high-resolution HLA genotyping was added so that TCR occurrence patterns could be studied. Rather than using new phenotypic data, the later analysis identified candidate immune exposures from TCR beta sequences and from how often those sequences occurred across donors. An earlier analysis of several hundred of the donors applied high-throughput TCR beta sequencing to assess whether each TCR beta V gene segment acted as functional or pseudogenic. Alongside the repertoire data, information on donor age, sex, ethnicity and CMV serostatus was compiled. Genome-wide SNP genotypes for about 60% of the roughly 700 donors were used in a later genetic analysis, which treated that subset as a discovery cohort. All discovery cohort repertoires had been generated on a single sequencing platform. HLA typing covered class I and class II loci at four-digit resolution. Typing coverage differed by locus: A, B, C, DRB1 and DQB1 were typed in about 629-630 donors, DQA1 in about 500, DPA1 in roughly 590, and DPB1 in just under 490. About 5 DR-DQ haplotypes were handled as single units for association and clustering, since linkage in the cohort was strong. Among about 360 genotyped donors of the cohort, an average of 235,054 unique TCR beta nucleotide sequences were sequenced per donor, roughly a sixth of them non-productive. General findings and caveats noted by the study authors: In a later analysis, HLA-associated TCR beta chains were found to be more clonally expanded and to have lower generation probabilities than equally common non-associated chains. The sequencing pipeline was judged likely to have produced a cluster of highly shared sequence variants as a technical artifact. In a later analysis, 16,951 TCR beta sequences were associated with specific HLA alleles at a false discovery rate of 0.05. Correlated functional status among segregating V segments might be attributable to linkage disequilibrium, but an unknown experimental factor could not be ruled out. A total of roughly 160 TCR beta chains were listed by the study as associated with cytomegalovirus. An earlier analysis of approximately 540 of the donors showed that most TCR beta V segments appeared in productive rearrangements either about 87% or about 30% of the time, which broadly matched IMGT annotations. The cohort was sequenced for TCR beta chains only, and without alpha or paired-chain data the features that could be detected were limited. In both the original and validation cohorts, the classifier was reported to diagnose cytomegalovirus status with high specificity and sensitivity. According to the authors, the approach could potentially be generalized to other disease states and immunological phenotypes. Because HLA typing was missing for some donors at each locus, association tests included only the typed subset. A further reported finding was that TCR beta sequences accurately predicted the HLA-A and HLA-B alleles for most subjects in the first cohort. The earlier analysis of a few hundred of the donors excluded fewer than 20 rarely observed V segments, including chromosome 9 orphons, because counts were too low. Strong co-occurrence of HLA alleles, especially DR and DQ, made assigning TCR associations to individual alleles difficult. Across donors, most TCR sequences were observed very rarely, whereas some public TCRs were present in many individuals. In vitro tests confirmed that three of the cytomegalovirus-associated TCR beta chains recognize cytomegalovirus antigens. The presence/absence analyses assumed that sequencing depth was roughly uniform across donors, and that assumption may not be true. In a later analysis, the rate of TCR association differed among HLA loci, with DRB1 alleles having the most associated TCRs and HLA-C alleles having the fewest. According to a later analysis, most CMV-associated TCR beta chains appeared to be HLA-restricted, and the HLA associations seemed to be driven largely by CMV exposure. Because the 87-base-pair reads could not distinguish some IMGT-functional V segments, including TRBV6-2 and TRBV6-3, those segments were excluded. Compared with the roughly 670-donor mean, donors in an Asian-associated ancestry cluster had fewer N-insertions in productive TCRs, according to a later genetic analysis. For the cohort, immune exposure information was limited to CMV serostatus. A later analysis reported that several top co-occurrence clusters appeared linked to parvovirus B19, influenza, CMV and Epstein-Barr virus. In a later genetic analysis, a missense DCLRE1C variant was associated with V-gene and J-gene trimming of TCR beta chains, and the association was replicated in an independent cohort.

The method was the immunoSEQ multiplex PCR assay. The multiplex PCR relied on a mix of 60 forward primers for TCR Vbeta segments and 13 reverse primers for TCR Jbeta segments. The CDR3 region of rearranged TCR beta genes was amplified from genomic DNA by a multiplex PCR assay. The Illumina HiSeq System was used to sequence the amplified TCR beta libraries as 87-base-pair reads. As for how the authors treated the data: A later analysis counted tens of millions of unique TCR beta chains across the 650 to 800 repertoires, and some 11 million of these chains were shared by at least two donors. A nearest-neighbor algorithm error-corrected the raw reads and collapsed the reads into unique sequences, merging closely related sequences to remove PCR and sequencing errors. V, D and J gene segments were assigned by aligning CDR3 sequences to IMGT reference sequences. For a sequence to be retained, a match of at least six nucleotides was required to both a V gene segment and a J gene segment. A rearrangement was called productive if the CDR3 had no stop codons and remained in frame with V and J, and every other rearrangement was called non-productive. CDR3 was defined according to IMGT convention as the region running from the second conserved V-encoded cysteine to the conserved J-encoded phenylalanine. The earlier analysis of about 610 of the donors excluded sequences that lacked an unambiguous match to a single V gene segment. An earlier analysis of some 610 of the donors called V segments functional above 56.7% productive rearrangements and segregating when the between-donor standard deviation exceeded 5%. A statistical classification framework was built to diagnose cytomegalovirus status from the catalog of TCR beta chain sequences. In a later analysis, TCR nucleotide sequences were compared against IMGT/GENE-DB human TR gene sequences so that V and J genes could be assigned. In a later analysis, CDR3 sequences and most-parsimonious VDJ recombination scenarios were assigned using the TCRdist pipeline. In a later analysis, each TCR beta chain was defined by its CDR3 amino acid sequence together with its V-gene family, and reads without a unique V-gene family were excluded. As a way to deal with suspected cross-contamination and a sequencing artifact, a later analysis dropped approximately 570 nucleotide sequences that were highly shared and had low generation probability. A later analysis calculated a clonal expansion index for each public chain from normalized within-repertoire ranks of inferred template counts. In a later analysis, generation probabilities were computed with a VDJ recombination model fitted to out-of-frame rearrangements, and the resulting probabilities were checked against IGoR. Hypergeometric tests were used in a later analysis to score TCR-TCR, TCR-HLA and TCR-CMV co-occurrence, with a repertoire-size bias correction applied to the TCR pairs. In a later analysis, false discovery rates were estimated by permuting HLA or CMV assignments 20 times. In a later analysis, co-occurring TCRs were grouped with DBSCAN, and TCRdist sequence similarity was added when clustering was performed within HLA-allele-positive subsets. Repertoires with fewer than 30,000 or more than 120,000 public chains, plus five repertoires with anomalous nucleotide sharing, were excluded from co-occurrence clustering. TCRdb limited this immuneACCESS table to in-frame rearrangements with V and J called. A share of clones is missing; checked studies link under half to unresolved V genes, and the rest is unexplained. Clonal size and the V and J genes are those of that table, whereas D and trimming came from the DNA. Across this sample there are around 62,000 clones, with more than 70% seen only once. In total, the top ten clones hold 9.7% of the sample.

The cohort comprised 550 to 700 healthy bone marrow donors. Cohort members were all nominally healthy when sampled, although unrecorded immune exposures were likely present. The donor was CMV seronegative and was included in the group of a few hundred seronegative cohort members. Every donor gave a peripheral blood sample, and the peripheral blood mononuclear cells from that sample were used for TCR beta sequencing. The Qiagen DNeasy Blood Extraction Kit was used to extract genomic DNA from the blood cell samples. The sample taken for sequencing was PBMCs. The TCR comes from a man between 35 and 55 years old in good health and CMV-seronegative. The V and J genes are TRBV6-1 and TRBJ2-4, with a weak D call of TRBD2 (6 bases match). CDR3 protein: CASSDAGTATIAKNIQYF. DNA sequence: TGTGCCAGCAGTGATGCCGGGACTGCGACCATAGCCAAAAACATTCAGTACTTC.